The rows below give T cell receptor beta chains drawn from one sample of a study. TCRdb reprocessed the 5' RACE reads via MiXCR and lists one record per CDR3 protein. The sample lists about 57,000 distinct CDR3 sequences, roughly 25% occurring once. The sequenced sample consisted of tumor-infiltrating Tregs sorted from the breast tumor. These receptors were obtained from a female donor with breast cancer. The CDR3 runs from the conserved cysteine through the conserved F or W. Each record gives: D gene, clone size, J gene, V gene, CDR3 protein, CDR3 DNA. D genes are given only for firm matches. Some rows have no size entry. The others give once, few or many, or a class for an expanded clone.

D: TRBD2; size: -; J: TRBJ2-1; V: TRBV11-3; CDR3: CASCLGLAGGYNEQFF; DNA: TGTGCCAGCTGCTTAGGCTTAGCGGGAGGTTACAATGAGCAGTTCTTC
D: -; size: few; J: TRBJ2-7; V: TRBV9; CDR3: CAINPSGTSTYEQYF; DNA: TGTGCCATCAACCCGTCGGGGACCAGCACCTACGAGCAGTACTTC
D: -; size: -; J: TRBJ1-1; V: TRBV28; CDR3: CASRINLETEAFF; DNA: TGTGCCAGCAGAATAAACTTGGAGACTGAAGCTTTCTTT
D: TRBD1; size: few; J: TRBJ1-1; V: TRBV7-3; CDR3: CASSSQGDTEAFF; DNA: TGTGCCAGCAGCTCACAGGGGGACACTGAAGCTTTCTTT
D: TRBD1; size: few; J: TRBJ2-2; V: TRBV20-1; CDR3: CSGEDRGSGTGELFF; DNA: TGCAGTGGGGAGGACAGGGGTTCAGGCACCGGGGAGCTGTTTTTT
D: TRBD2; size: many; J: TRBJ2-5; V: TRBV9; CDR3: CASSIGTSGGAWETQYF; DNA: TGTGCCAGCAGCATCGGGACTAGCGGGGGGGCCTGGGAGACCCAGTACTTC
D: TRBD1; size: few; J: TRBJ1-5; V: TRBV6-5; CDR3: CASSYSRTGKLGGNQPQHF; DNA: TGTGCCAGCAGTTACTCACGGACAGGGAAGTTGGGCGGCAATCAGCCCCAGCATTTT
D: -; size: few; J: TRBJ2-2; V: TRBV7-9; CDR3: CASSFGGGDTGELFF; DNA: TGTGCCAGCAGCTTCGGAGGGGGGGACACCGGGGAGCTGTTTTTT
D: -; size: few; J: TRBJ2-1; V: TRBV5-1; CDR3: CASSTGTPYNEQFF; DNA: TGCGCCAGCAGCACCGGGACGCCTTACAATGAGCAGTTCTTC
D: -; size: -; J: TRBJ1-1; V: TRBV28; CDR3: CASSFSTANTEAFF; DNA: TGTGCCAGCAGTTTTTCTACAGCGAACACTGAAGCTTTCTTT
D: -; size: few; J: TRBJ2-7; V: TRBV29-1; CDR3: CSVTGNSYEQYF; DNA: TGCAGCGTGACCGGGAACTCCTACGAGCAGTACTTC
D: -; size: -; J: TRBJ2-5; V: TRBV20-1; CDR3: CSARIKTTSREGTQYF; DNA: TGCAGTGCTAGGATAAAGACAACCAGTAGAGAAGGGACCCAGTACTTC
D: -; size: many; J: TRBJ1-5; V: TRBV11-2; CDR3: CASSLPAGDGQPQHF; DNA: TGTGCCAGCAGCCTCCCTGCGGGGGACGGGCAGCCCCAGCATTTT
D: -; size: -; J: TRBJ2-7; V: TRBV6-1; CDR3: CASRILGHSSYEQYF; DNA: TGTGCCAGCAGAATTTTGGGACACAGCTCCTACGAGCAGTACTTC
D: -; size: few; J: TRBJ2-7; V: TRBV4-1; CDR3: CASSQDEMDPYEQYF; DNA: TGCGCCAGCAGCCAAGATGAGATGGACCCCTACGAGCAGTACTTC
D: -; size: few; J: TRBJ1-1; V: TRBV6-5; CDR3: CASSFTEGTEAFF; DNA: TGTGCCAGCAGCTTCACCGAGGGCACTGAAGCTTTCTTT
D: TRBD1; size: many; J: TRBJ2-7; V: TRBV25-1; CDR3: CASRGQTYEQYF; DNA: TGTGCCAGCAGGGGACAGACCTACGAGCAGTACTTC
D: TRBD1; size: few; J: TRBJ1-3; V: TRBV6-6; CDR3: CASSPGQLATIYF; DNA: TGTGCCAGCAGTCCGGGACAGCTCGCCACCATATATTTT